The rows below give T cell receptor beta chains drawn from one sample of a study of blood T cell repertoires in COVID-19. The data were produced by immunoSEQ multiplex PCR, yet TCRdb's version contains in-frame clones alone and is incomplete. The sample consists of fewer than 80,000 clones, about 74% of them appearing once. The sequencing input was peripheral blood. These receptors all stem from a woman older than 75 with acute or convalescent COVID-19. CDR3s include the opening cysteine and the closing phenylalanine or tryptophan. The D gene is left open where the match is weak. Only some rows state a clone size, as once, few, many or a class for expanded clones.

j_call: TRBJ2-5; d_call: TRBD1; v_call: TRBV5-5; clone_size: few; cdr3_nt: TGTGCCAGCAGCCCGTCGACAGGGGCAGGGCAAGAGACCCAGTACTTC; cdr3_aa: CASSPSTGAGQETQYF
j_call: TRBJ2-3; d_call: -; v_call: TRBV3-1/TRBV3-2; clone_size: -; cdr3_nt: TGTGCCAGCAGCCTAGGGGGTTCAACGCAGTATTTT; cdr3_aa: CASSLGGSTQYF
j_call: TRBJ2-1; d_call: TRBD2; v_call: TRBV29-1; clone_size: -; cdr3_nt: TGCAGCGTTGAAGGGGAGGGACGGGGGTTCTTC; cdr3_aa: CSVEGEGRGFF
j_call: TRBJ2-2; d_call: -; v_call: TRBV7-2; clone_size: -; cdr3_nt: TGTGCCAGCAGCTTAGCCGAACTTTTCACCGGGGAGCTGTTTTTT; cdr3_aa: CASSLAELFTGELFF
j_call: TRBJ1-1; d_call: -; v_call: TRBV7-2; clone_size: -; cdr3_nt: TGTGCCAGCAGCCCAGGGTCATGGGGCACTGAAGCTTTCTTT; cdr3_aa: CASSPGSWGTEAFF
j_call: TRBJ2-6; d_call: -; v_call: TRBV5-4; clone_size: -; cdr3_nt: TGTGCCAGCAGCTTGGGGGGGCCTGGGGCCAACGTCCTGACTTTC; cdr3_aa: CASSLGGPGANVLTF
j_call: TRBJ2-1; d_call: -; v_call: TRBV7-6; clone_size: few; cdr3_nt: TGTGCCAGCAGCTTAGTGCGCGGCAATGAGCAGTTCTTC; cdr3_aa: CASSLVRGNEQFF
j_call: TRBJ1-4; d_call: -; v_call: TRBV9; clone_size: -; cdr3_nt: TGTGCCAGCAGCGTACTACAGGGAGGGGAAAAACTGTTTTTT; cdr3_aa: CASSVLQGGEKLFF
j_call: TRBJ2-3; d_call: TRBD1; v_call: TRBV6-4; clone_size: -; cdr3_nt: TGTGCCACCTCATCAAGGACAGGGGGCGCGGATACGCAGTATTTT; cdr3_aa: CATSSRTGGADTQYF
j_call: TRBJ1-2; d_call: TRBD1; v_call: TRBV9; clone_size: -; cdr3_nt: TGTGCCAGCAGCGTAGGACAGGGGGTAAGGGATGGCTACACCTTC; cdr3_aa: CASSVGQGVRDGYTF
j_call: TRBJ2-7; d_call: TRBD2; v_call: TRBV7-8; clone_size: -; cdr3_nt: TGTGCCAGCAGCTTAAATCTAAGGTTCGCGGGAGAGTCCTACGAGCAGTACTTC; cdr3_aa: CASSLNLRFAGESYEQYF
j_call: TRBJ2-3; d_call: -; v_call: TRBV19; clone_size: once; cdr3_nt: TGTGCCAGTAGTAGGAATCGGAGACGAAGCACAGATACGCAGTATTTT; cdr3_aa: CASSRNRRRSTDTQYF
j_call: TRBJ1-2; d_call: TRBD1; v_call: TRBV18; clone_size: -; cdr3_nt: TGTGCCAGCTCACCAAGGGGACAGGGGGTGAATTATGGCTACACCTTC; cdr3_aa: CASSPRGQGVNYGYTF
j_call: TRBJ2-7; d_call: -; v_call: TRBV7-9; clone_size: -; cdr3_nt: TGTGCCAGCAGCCAGGGGGGCACCGCGCAGTACTTC; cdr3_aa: CASSQGGTAQYF
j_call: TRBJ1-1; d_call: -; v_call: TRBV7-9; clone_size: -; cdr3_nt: TGTGCCGGCAACACAATGGGGGGCACTGAAGCTTTCTTT; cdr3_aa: CAGNTMGGTEAFF
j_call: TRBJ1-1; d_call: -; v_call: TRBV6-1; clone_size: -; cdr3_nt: TGTGCCAGCAGTGAAAATTGGGGGGATGAAGCTTTCTTT; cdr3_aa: CASSENWGDEAFF
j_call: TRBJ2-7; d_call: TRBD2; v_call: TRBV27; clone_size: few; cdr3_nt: TGTGCCAGCAGTCCTAGCGGGATTTACGAGCAGTACTTC; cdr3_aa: CASSPSGIYEQYF
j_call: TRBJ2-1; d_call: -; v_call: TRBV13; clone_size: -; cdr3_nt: TGTGCCAGCAGAGAACGAGACAATGAGCAGTTCTTC; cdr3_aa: CASRERDNEQFF
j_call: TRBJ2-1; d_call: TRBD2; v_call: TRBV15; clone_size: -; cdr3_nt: TGTGCCACCAGCCATGCCCTAGCGGGGGTCTACAATGAGCAGTTCTTC; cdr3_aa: CATSHALAGVYNEQFF
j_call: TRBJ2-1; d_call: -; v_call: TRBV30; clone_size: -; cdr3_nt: TGTGCCTGGAGTGCAGGCGCAGGGGCGGATGAGCAGTTCTTC; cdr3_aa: CAWSAGAGADEQFF
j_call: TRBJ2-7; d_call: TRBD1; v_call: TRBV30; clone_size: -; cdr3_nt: TGTGCCTGGAGTCTCCGGGACAGGGTAGTCTACGAGCAGTACTTC; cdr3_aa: CAWSLRDRVVYEQYF
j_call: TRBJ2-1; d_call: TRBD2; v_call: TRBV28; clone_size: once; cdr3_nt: TGTGCCAGCAGTTCAAGACTAGCGGCGATCTTCGAGCAGTTCTTC; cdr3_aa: CASSSRLAAIFEQFF
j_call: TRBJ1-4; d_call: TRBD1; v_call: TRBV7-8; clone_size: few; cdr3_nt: TGTGCCAGCAGCTTACAGGGGGCGGTCGGAAAACTGTTTTTT; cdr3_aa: CASSLQGAVGKLFF
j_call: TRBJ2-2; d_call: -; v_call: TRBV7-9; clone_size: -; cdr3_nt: TGTGCCAGCAGCTTAGCGAACTCCGGGGAGCTGTTTTTT; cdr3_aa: CASSLANSGELFF
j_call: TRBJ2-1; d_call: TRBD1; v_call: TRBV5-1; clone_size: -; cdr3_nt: TGCGCCAGCAGCCCCGACAGGGGGCCCTACAATGAGCAGTTCTTC; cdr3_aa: CASSPDRGPYNEQFF
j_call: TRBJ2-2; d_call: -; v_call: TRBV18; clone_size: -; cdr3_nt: TGTGCCAGCGCCACGAACAGGGCGAACACCGGGGAGCTGTTTTTT; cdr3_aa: CASATNRANTGELFF
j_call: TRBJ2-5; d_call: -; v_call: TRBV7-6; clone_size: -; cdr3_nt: TGTGCCAGCAGCCCCCTAGGAAGTGGTGAGACCCAGTACTTC; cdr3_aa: CASSPLGSGETQYF
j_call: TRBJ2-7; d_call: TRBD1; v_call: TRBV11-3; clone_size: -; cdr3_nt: TGTGCCAGCAGCTTAGGGGGACAGATCTACGAGCAGTACTTC; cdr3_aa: CASSLGGQIYEQYF
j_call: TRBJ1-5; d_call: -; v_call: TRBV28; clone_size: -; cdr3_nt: TGTGCCAGCAGTAGTATCCTGACAGCCACCAGCAATCAGCCCCAGCATTTT; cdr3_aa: CASSSILTATSNQPQHF
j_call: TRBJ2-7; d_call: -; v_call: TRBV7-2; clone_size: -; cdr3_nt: TGTGCCAGCAGCTTAGCAGGGGTTGGAGCCTACGAGCAGTACTTC; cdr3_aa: CASSLAGVGAYEQYF
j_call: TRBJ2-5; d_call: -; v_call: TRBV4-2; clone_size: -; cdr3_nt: TGTGCCAGCAGTAGTGAATGGGGAGAAGAGACCCAGTACTTC; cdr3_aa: CASSSEWGEETQYF
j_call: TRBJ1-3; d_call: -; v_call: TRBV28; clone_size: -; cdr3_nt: TGTGCCAGCAGTTTCCGGTCAGGCCGAGGAAACACCATATATTTT; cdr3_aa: CASSFRSGRGNTIYF
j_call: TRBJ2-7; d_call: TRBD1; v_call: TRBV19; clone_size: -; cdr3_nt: TGTGCCAGTACCCCGACAGGGGGCATTTACGAGCAGTACTTC; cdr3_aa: CASTPTGGIYEQYF
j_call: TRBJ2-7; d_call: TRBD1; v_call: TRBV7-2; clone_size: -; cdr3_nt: TGTGCCAGCAGCCGGGGGACAGGACGTACTCTGACCTACGAGCAGTACTTC; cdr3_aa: CASSRGTGRTLTYEQYF
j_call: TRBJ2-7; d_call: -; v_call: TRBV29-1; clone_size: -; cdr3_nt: TGCAGCACAAGGCGGGGCCACGAGCAGTACTTC; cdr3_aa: CSTRRGHEQYF
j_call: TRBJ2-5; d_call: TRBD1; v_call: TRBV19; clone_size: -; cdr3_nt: TGTGCCAGTAGTATTACAGGGGCTCAAGAGACCCAGTACTTC; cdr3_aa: CASSITGAQETQYF
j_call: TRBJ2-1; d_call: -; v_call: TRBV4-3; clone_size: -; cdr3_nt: TGCGCCAGCAGCCAAGATAGTCGAAGCAATGAGCAGTTCTTC; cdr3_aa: CASSQDSRSNEQFF
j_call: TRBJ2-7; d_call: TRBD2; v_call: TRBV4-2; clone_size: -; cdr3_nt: TGTGCCAGCAGCCAAGACCGGGACTACTCCTACGAGCAGTACTTC; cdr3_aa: CASSQDRDYSYEQYF
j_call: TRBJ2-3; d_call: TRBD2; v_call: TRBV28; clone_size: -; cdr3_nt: TGTGCCAGCAGACCCTTACTAGCGGGAAGAAAAGATACGCAGTATTTT; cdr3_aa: CASRPLLAGRKDTQYF
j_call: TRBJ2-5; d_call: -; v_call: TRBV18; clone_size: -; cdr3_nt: TGTGCCAGCTCACAGGACTATCAAGAGACCCAGTACTTC; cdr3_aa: CASSQDYQETQYF
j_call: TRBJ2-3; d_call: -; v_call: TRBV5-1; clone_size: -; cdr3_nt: TGCGCCAGCAGCTTGGGGACAGTTGGAGATACGCAGTATTTT; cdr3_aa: CASSLGTVGDTQYF
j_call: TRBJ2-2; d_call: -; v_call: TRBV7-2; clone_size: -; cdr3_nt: TGTGCCAGCAGCTTGGTGAGGGGGTTGGAAAACGGGGAGCTGTTTTTT; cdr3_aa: CASSLVRGLENGELFF
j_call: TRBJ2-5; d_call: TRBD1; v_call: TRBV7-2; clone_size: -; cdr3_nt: TGTGCCAGCAGCTCAAGGGACAGGGGCCGGGAGACCCAGTACTTC; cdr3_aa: CASSSRDRGRETQYF
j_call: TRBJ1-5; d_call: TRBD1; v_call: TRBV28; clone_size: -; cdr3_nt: TGTGCCAGCAGTCCCGCCGGGACAGGAGTAGAGTACAATCAGCCCCAGCATTTT; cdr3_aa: CASSPAGTGVEYNQPQHF
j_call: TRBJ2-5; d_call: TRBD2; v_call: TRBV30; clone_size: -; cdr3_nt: TGTGCCTGGAGTGTCGGGGGGGGAGGCGAGACCCAGTACTTC; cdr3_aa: CAWSVGGGGETQYF
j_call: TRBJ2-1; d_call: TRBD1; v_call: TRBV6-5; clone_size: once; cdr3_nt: TGTGCCAGCACTCCCGGACAGGGAAGGAATGAGCAGTTCTTC; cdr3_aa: CASTPGQGRNEQFF
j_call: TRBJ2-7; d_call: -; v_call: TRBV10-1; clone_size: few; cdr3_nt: TGCGCCAGCAGTGTAATCTCCTACGAGCAGTACTTC; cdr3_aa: CASSVISYEQYF
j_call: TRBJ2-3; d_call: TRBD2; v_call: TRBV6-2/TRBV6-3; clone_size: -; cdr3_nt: TGTGCCAGCAGTAAGTCCCCTCGGGGGGATCCCACAGATACGCAGTATTTT; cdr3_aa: CASSKSPRGDPTDTQYF
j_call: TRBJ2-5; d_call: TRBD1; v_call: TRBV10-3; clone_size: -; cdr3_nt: TGTGCCACCAGACAGGGGGAGGAGGAGACCCAGTACTTC; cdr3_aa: CATRQGEEETQYF
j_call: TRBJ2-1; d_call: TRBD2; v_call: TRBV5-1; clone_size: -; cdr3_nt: TGCGCCAGCAGCTTGGGGTTAGCGGGAGATACTGAGCAGTTCTTC; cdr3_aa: CASSLGLAGDTEQFF
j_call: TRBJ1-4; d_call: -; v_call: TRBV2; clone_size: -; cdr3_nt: TGTGCCAGCAATTCCCAGAAAAATGAAAAACTGTTTTTT; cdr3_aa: CASNSQKNEKLFF
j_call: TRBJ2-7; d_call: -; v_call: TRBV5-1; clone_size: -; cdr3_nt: TGCGCCAGCAGCGGGAGGTCGGGTGGCGAGCAGTACTTC; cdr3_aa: CASSGRSGGEQYF
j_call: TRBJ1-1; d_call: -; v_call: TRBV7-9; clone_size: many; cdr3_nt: TGTGCCAGCAGCAGATCCGGGAACACTGAAGCTTTCTTT; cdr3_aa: CASSRSGNTEAFF
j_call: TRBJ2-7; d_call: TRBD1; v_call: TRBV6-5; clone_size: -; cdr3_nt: TGTGCCAGCAGTTACGGGACAGTCCCCTACGAGCAGTACTTC; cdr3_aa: CASSYGTVPYEQYF
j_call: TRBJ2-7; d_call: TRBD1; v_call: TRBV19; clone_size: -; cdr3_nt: TGTGCCAGTAGTTCCCGGACAGGGGGCTACGAGCAGTACTTC; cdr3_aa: CASSSRTGGYEQYF
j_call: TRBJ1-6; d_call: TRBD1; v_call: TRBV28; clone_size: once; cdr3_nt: TGTGCCAGCAGTCCACGGGACAGTTATAATTCACCCCTCCACTTT; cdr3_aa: CASSPRDSYNSPLHF
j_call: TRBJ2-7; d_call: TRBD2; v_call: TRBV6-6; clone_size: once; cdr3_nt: TGTGCCAGCAGTCCCCGGAGTAGCGGGATAATCCCCCACGAGCAGTACTTC; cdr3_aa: CASSPRSSGIIPHEQYF
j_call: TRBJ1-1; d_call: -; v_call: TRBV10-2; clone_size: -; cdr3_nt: TGCGCCAGCAGTGAGTCGAACGAGGGAGCTTTCTTT; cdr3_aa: CASSESNEGAFF
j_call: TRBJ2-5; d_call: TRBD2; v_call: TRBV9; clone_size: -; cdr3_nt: TGTGCCAGCAGCGTAGCAAGCGGGAATTTGGAGACCCAGTACTTC; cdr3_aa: CASSVASGNLETQYF
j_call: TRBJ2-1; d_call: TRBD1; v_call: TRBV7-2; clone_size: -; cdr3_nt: TGTGCCAGCAGCTTAGTTTCCGGGACAGGGGGCCTCAATGAGCAGTTCTTC; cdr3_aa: CASSLVSGTGGLNEQFF